This record looks at one TCR beta chain sequence and its context. The sample belongs to a study of CD8 T cells in Susac syndrome. RNA was extracted with the RNeasy kit, and a quantity of 0.5 to 1 ug was reverse transcribed using random hexamers. TCRdb independently ran MiXCR on the immunoSEQ multiplex PCR reads; one entry per CDR3 protein. This table holds 69,000 or so distinct CDR3 sequences, around 96% found once. The germline V gene has CDR1 SQVTM and CDR2 ANQGSEA. The CDR3 is 14 residues long. Trimming pared 6 bases from V and 0 bases from J, leaving 14 bases between. This clonotype originated in a human donor with multiple sclerosis. J is TRBJ1-1 and V is TRBV29-1; D not resolved. Sequencing was carried out using CD8+ T cells from PBMCs. The CDR3 loop reads CSVRPFKMNTEAFF. In DNA form, the CDR3 reads TGCAGCGTGCGGCCCTTTAAGATGAACACTGAAGCTTTCTTT.